The entry that follows covers one T cell receptor (beta chain) sequence. Antigen unknown. Germline V gene lookup returns CDR1 SEHNR and CDR2 FQNEAQ (reference sequence). V dropped 4 bases and J dropped 4; count of bases not matched to a gene: 9. There are 16 residues in the CDR3. The record originates from a study of T cell responses to AZD1222 COVID-19 vaccine. The assay was immunoSEQ multiplex PCR, and TCRdb's table has in-frame clones only and misses some. The table lists tens of thousands of clones, more than 75% of them singletons. Study conclusions and caveats: Vaccination with two AZD1222 doses was followed by a rise in Spike-specific TCR breadth and depth. The sample set comprised mostly white British donors with more females, and clonal diversity was possibly underestimated. Sampled repertoires all dated from after the peak T cell response.

This clonotype was sampled from an adult in good health. V usage is TRBV7-9 and J usage is TRBJ2-5, with 10 bases lining up with TRBD2. The source was peripheral blood, collected on day 0 of MenACWY control vaccination. CDR3 amino acids: CASSSRLAGSGETQYF. CDR3 nucleotides: TGTGCCAGCAGCTCTCGACTAGCGGGTTCCGGAGAGACCCAGTACTTC.